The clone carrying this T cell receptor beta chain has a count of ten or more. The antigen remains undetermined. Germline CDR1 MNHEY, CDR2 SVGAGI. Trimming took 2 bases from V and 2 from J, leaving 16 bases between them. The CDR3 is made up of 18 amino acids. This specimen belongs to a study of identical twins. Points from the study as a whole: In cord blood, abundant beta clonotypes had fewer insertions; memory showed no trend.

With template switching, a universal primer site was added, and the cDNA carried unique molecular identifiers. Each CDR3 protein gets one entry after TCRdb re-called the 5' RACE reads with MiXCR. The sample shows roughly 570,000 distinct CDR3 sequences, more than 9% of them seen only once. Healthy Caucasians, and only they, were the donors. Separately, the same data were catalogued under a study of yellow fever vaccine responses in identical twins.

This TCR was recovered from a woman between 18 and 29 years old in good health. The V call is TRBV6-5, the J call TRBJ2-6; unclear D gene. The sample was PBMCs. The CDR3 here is CASSYGNKSLTGANVLTF. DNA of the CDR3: TGTGCCAGCAGTTACGGGAATAAGTCCCTCACTGGGGCCAACGTCCTGACTTTC.